These 20 T cell receptor beta chains share one sample of origin, sequenced in a study of T cell responses to AZD1222 COVID-19 vaccine (dated by TCRdb to the early 2020s). Reading the label with the study, this specimen's time point is: baseline before first vaccination. The method behind the library was the immunoSEQ multiplex PCR assay. Held by TCRdb, this immuneACCESS table contains in-frame sequences only and omits some clones. Under half of the omission traces to an unresolved V gene where checked; the cause of the rest is unknown. In this sample the table shows about 96,000 clones, 80% to 90% of which occur a single time. The ten top clones hold approximately 1.5% of the sample. Material: peripheral blood, obtained on day 0 of AZD1222 vaccination. The receptors were sampled from an adult in good health.

This rearrangement joins TRBV18 to TRBJ1-2; D uncertain. This CDR3 contains 16 residues. V shed 1 base and J shed 6 bases, with 18 bases lying between them. CDR1 and CDR2 from the germline V gene are KGHSH and LQKENI. In nucleotides, the CDR3 is TGTGCCAGCTCACCACAAGTGGAATTGGGCGTGGATGGCTACACCTTC. It codes for CASSPQVELGVDGYTF.

The chain combines TRBV30 with TRBJ2-3; D not certain. This CDR3 is built from 11 residues. V was trimmed by 1 base and J by 9 bases, leaving 8 bases between them. CDR1 GTSNPN and CDR2 SVGIG come from the germline V gene (reference sequence). The CDR3 loop reads CAWSGVGTQYF. The CDR3 DNA reads TGTGCCTGGAGTGGGGTGGGGACGCAGTATTTT. The full variable domain, with the rest looked up from reference TRBV30 and TRBJ2-3, is SQTIHQWPATLVQPVGSPLSLECTVEGTSNPNLYWYRQAAGRGLQLLFYSVGIGQISSEVPQNLSASRPQDRQFILSSKKLLLSDSGFYLCAWSGVGTQYFGPGTRLTVL.

The chain couples TRBV12-3 or TRBV12-4 to TRBJ2-4; D might be TRBD1 (5 bases). With 5 bases removed from V and 7 bases from J, the gap between germline ends came to 6 bases. The CDR3 consists of 11 residues. The CDR3 region has the DNA TGTGCCAGCAGTCCAGGGAACATTCAGTACTTC. Its translation is CASSPGNIQYF.

The chain uses TRBV5-1 and TRBJ2-2, with D hard to call. The CDR3 runs 12 residues. Germline V CDR1 and CDR2: SGHRS, YFSETQ. Trimming took off 1 base at V and 2 bases at J, with 0 bases between the two ends. CDR3 sequence reads: CASSLNTGELFF. The CDR3 DNA reads as TGCGCCAGCAGCTTGAACACCGGGGAGCTGTTTTTT.

The V and J genes are TRBV6-5 and TRBJ1-1, with 7 bases lining up with TRBD1. The germline V gene has CDR1 MNHEY and CDR2 SVGAGI. The CDR3 consists of 13 residues. J lost 0 bases, V lost 8 bases, and 3 bases had no gene match. CDR3 loop: CASWGQMNTEAFF. Here the CDR3 DNA reads TGTGCCAGCTGGGGACAGATGAACACTGAAGCTTTCTTT.

V is TRBV5-4 and J is TRBJ2-1; perhaps TRBD1 as D (7 bases). V lost 5 bases, J lost 3 bases, and 15 bases lay in between. The germline V gene has CDR1 SGHNT and CDR2 YYREEE (reference sequence). The CDR3 contains 15 residues. The CDR3 loop reads CASSRGGTVYNEQFF. The CDR3 region has the DNA TGTGCCAGCAGTCGTGGGGGGACAGTCTACAATGAGCAGTTCTTC.

The chain recombines TRBV25-1 with TRBJ2-1; D is unresolved. The CDR3 totals 12 residues. V was pared by 8 bases and J by 0 bases, with 5 bases between. Germline V lookup: CDR1 MGHDK, CDR2 SYGVNS. The CDR3 loop is CASLNSYNEQFF. DNA of the CDR3: TGTGCCAGCCTTAACTCCTACAATGAGCAGTTCTTC.

The chain carries TRBV5-1 and TRBJ1-6; possible D gene TRBD1, 6 bases. The CDR3 totals 18 residues. CDR1 and CDR2 from the germline V gene are SGHRS and YFSETQ. Between the trimmed V and J ends, which lost 0 bases and 4 bases, there was a span of 17 bases. CDR3: CASSLEGAGEGYNSPLHF. Written as DNA, the CDR3 is TGCGCCAGCAGCTTGGAAGGGGCAGGGGAAGGGTATAATTCACCCCTCCACTTT.

Only a few counts were recorded for this clone. The V and J genes are TRBV7-3 and TRBJ1-2; D gene uncertain. The CDR3 sequence is 15 residues long. The germline V and J ends were trimmed by 0 bases and 3 bases, with 11 bases remaining between them. Germline values: CDR1 SGHTA, CDR2 FQGTGA. Here the CDR3 reads CASSLTGTRDYGYTF. The CDR3 coding sequence is TGTGCCAGCAGCTTAACGGGAACGAGGGACTATGGCTACACCTTC.

This sequence joins TRBV4-2 and TRBJ2-7, with D unresolved. Germline V gene data show CDR1 as LGHNA and CDR2 as YNFKEQ. Between the trimmed V and J ends, which lost 1 base and 0 bases, there was a span of 13 bases. The CDR3 extends over 16 amino acids. The CDR3 DNA sequence: TGTGCCAGCAGCCAAGTCGGGTCATTCAGCTCCTACGAGCAGTACTTC. Protein sequence: CASSQVGSFSSYEQYF.

This rearrangement joins TRBV7-8 to TRBJ2-5; possibly TRBD1 for D (6 bases). Trimming took 5 bases from V and 4 from J, leaving 14 bases between them. Germline V gene data show CDR1 as SGHVS and CDR2 as FQNEAQ. The CDR3 runs 14 residues. As DNA, the CDR3 is TGTGCCAGCAGCCCTCGCAGGGGTGGAGAGACCCAGTACTTC. This gives the protein CASSPRRGGETQYF.

V is TRBV5-4 and J is TRBJ1-1; 9 bases are shared with TRBD1. The CDR3 is 15 residues long. Germline V gene sequence: CDR1 SGHNT, CDR2 YYREEE (reference sequence). The ends lost 2 bases at V and 3 bases at J; junction bases unmatched: 5. The CDR3 sequence: CASSLSDRGDTEAFF. CDR3 sequence (DNA): TGTGCCAGCAGCTTATCGGACAGGGGAGACACTGAAGCTTTCTTT.

The gene calls are TRBV5-1 and TRBJ1-6, with 7 positions matching TRBD1. CDR1 is SGHRS, CDR2 YFSETQ, per germline. V gave up 4 bases and J gave up 9 bases; unmatched junction bases: 7. This CDR3 is 14 amino acids long. The CDR3 region has the DNA TGCGCCAGCAGCGCAGACAGGGCTCTTTCACCCCTCCACTTT. Translating it yields CASSADRALSPLHF. The full variable domain, rest sourced from reference TRBV5-1 and TRBJ1-6, is KAGVTQTPRYLIKTRGQQVTLSCSPISGHRSVSWYQQTPGQGLQFLFEYFSETQRNKGNFPGRFSGRQFSNSRSEMNVSTLELGDSALYLCASSADRALSPLHFGNGTRLTVT.

The J gene is TRBJ1-4, the V gene TRBV15; D not resolved. The CDR3 contains 12 residues. Germline CDR1 is LNHNV and CDR2 is YYDKDF (reference sequence). V shed 1 base and J shed 4 bases, with 1 base lying between them. This CDR3 reads CATSRVNEKLFF. The CDR3 region has the DNA TGTGCCACCAGCAGAGTTAATGAAAAACTGTTTTTT. Using reference TRBV15 and TRBJ1-4 for the parts outside the CDR3, the full variable domain is DAMVIQNPRYQVTQFGKPVTLSCSQTLNHNVMYWYQQKSSQAPKLLFHYYDKDFNNEADTPDNFQSRRPNTSFCFLDIRSPGLGDTAMYLCATSRVNEKLFFGSGTQLSVL.

The J gene is TRBJ1-6, the V gene TRBV30; D remains unclear. The germline V gene has CDR1 GTSNPN and CDR2 SVGIG (reference sequence). There are 14 residues in the CDR3. CDR3 protein: CASGGAVYNSPLHF. Written as DNA, the CDR3 is TGTGCGAGCGGCGGCGCAGTCTATAATTCACCCCTCCACTTT.

V usage is TRBV10-1 and J usage is TRBJ2-2, with D maybe TRBD2 (7 bases). CDR3 length: 15 residues. Trimming stripped 6 bases from V and 4 bases from J, with 15 bases between. The germline gives CDR1 WNHNN, CDR2 SYGVQD (reference sequence). CDR3 sequence: CASSEGGPGTGELFF. CDR3 in DNA: TGCGCCAGCAGCGAGGGGGGGCCGGGCACCGGGGAGCTGTTTTTT.

The chain carries TRBV7-2 and TRBJ2-1; D remains ambiguous. Germline V gene sequence: CDR1 SGHTA, CDR2 FQGNSA. Trimming stripped 4 bases from V and 4 bases from J, with 8 bases between. The CDR3 has 13 amino acids. The CDR3 DNA follows: TGTGCCAGCAGCTCCTTGCTATACAATGAGCAGTTCTTC. Translation: CASSSLLYNEQFF.

This rearrangement joins TRBV24-1 to TRBJ1-2; D gene ambiguous. CDR1 KGHDR and CDR2 SFDVKD come from the germline V gene. This CDR3 is built from 11 residues. Between the trimmed V and J ends, which lost 5 bases and 6 bases, there was a span of 6 bases. The CDR3 is CATSAYNGYTF. Written as DNA, the CDR3 is TGTGCCACCAGTGCCTATAATGGCTACACCTTC.

The chain couples TRBV5-6 to TRBJ1-3; no clear D gene. Germline-derived CDR1 and CDR2 are SGHDT and YYEEEE. The CDR3 has 14 residues. The V gene lost 2 bases and the J gene lost 0 bases, with 6 bases spanning the gap. CDR3 sequence reads: CASSLTSSGNTIYF. The CDR3 DNA sequence: TGTGCCAGCAGCTTAACCAGCTCTGGAAACACCATATATTTT. Complete variable domain (other parts from reference TRBV5-6 and TRBJ1-3): DAGVTQSPTHLIKTRGQQVTLRCSPKSGHDTVSWYQQALGQGPQFIFQYYEEEERQRGNFPDRFSGHQFPNYSSELNVNALLLGDSALYLCASSLTSSGNTIYFGEGSWLTVV.

In its sample, this clone was seen a few times. The genes are TRBV2 and TRBJ1-6, with D possibly matching TRBD1 (5 bases). V shed 6 bases and J shed 13 bases, with 13 bases lying between them. CDR1 is SNHLY and CDR2 is FYNNEI in the germline V gene. The CDR3 is made up of 12 amino acids. This CDR3 reads CASRGLPPPLHF. CDR3 bases: TGTGCCAGCAGGGGACTGCCCCCTCCCCTCCACTTT.